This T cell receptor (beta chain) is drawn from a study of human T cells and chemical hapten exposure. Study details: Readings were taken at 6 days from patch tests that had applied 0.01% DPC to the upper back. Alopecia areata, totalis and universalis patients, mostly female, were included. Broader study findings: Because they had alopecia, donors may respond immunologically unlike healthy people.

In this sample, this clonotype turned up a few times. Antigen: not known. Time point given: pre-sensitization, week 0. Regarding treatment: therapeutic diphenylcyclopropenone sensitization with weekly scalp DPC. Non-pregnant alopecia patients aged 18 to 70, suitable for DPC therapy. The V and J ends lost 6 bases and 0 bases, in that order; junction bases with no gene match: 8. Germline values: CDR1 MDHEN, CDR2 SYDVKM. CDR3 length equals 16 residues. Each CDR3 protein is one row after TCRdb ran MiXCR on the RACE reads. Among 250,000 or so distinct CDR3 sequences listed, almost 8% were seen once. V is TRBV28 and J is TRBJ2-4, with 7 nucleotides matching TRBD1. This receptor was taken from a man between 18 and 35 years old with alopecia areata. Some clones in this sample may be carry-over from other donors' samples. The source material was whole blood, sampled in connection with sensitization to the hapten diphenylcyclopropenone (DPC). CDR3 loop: CASSPPGQLAKNIQYF. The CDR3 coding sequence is TGTGCCAGCAGCCCCCCGGGACAGCTAGCCAAAAACATTCAGTACTTC.